The entry that follows covers one T cell receptor beta chain sequence. Its target is unknown. The source of the sample is a study of T cell repertoires in cytomegalovirus infection. As for the study in general: Selection of CMV epitopes for the study included recently identified HLA-C-restricted and well-studied HLA-B-restricted ones. Both CMV infection and a matching HLA type were indicated by public TCR beta signatures. Study outcomes and limitations: The study found HLA-C-restricted CMV-specific TCR beta clonotypes dominating the ex vivo response. Carriage of CMV together with the relevant HLA was identifiable through cumulative public TCR beta family frequency.

V was trimmed by 1 base and J by 2 bases, leaving 15 bases between them. Germline values: CDR1 SGHTA, CDR2 FQGNSA. This CDR3 is 16 amino acids long. TCRdb reprocessed the reads via MiXCR and lists one record per CDR3 protein. The profile shows approximately 730,000 distinct CDR3 sequences, around a third of them singletons. This TCR came from a human donor in good health (CMV status not recorded). Some clones in this sample may be carry-over from other donors' samples. Sequencing used cultured PBMCs, obtained from culture after CMV antigen stimulation. V usage is TRBV7-2 and J usage is TRBJ2-7; D remains unclear. In DNA form, the CDR3 reads TGTGCCAGCAGCTTAGTGGTAAGGCCCTTCACCTACGAGCAGTACTTC. As protein: CASSLVVRPFTYEQYF.